The T cell receptor (beta chain) described here comes from a study of CD8 T cells in Susac syndrome. About 0.5 to 1 ug RNA was reverse transcribed with random hexamers. The CDR3 of TCR beta was amplified by immunoSEQ multiplex PCR across 54 Vbeta and 13 Jbeta. TCRdb ran MiXCR on the immunoSEQ multiplex PCR reads and lists one entry per CDR3 protein. The sample yields some 160,000 distinct CDR3 sequences, approximately 96% seen once. The germline gives CDR1 SGHAT, CDR2 FQNNGV. Trimming removed 1 base at V and 5 bases at J, with 12 bases between. The CDR3 sequence is 14 residues long. The TCR sequence derives from a human donor with multiple sclerosis. The rearrangement uses TRBV11-2 and TRBJ2-7; weak D call: TRBD2 (7 bases). Input material: CD8+ T cells from PBMCs. As DNA, the CDR3 is TGTGCCAGCAGCTTAGGAGGGGGGGCCCACGAGCAGTACTTC. It specifies CASSLGGGAHEQYF.